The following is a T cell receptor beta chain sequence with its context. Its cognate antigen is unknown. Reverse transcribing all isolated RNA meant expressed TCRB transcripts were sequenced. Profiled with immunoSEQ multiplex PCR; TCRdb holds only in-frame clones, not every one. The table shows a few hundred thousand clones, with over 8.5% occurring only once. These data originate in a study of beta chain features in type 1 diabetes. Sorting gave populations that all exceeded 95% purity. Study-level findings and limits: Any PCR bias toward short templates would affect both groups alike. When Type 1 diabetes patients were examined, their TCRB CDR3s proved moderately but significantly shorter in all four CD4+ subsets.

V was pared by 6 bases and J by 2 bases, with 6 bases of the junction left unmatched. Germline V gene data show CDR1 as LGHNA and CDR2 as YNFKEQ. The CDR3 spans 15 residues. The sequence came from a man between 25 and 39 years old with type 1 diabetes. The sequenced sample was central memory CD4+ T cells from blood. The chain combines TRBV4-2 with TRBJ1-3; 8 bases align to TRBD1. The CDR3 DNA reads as TGTGCCAGCAGAATGGGGACAGGACCTGGAAACACCATATATTTT. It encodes CASRMGTGPGNTIYF.